These T cell receptor beta chains were read from a single sample in a study of T cell responses to AZD1222 COVID-19 vaccine. Generated by immunoSEQ multiplex PCR, the TCRdb table keeps only in-frame clones and is missing some. This table has about 140,000 clones, about 90% appearing once. This specimen was peripheral blood, taken 28 days after the second AZD1222 dose. Receptors originate from an adult who received the AZD1222 COVID-19 vaccine. The CDR3 runs from the conserved cysteine through the conserved F or W. D genes are given only for firm matches. The listing skips clone size in some rows; elsewhere it reads once, few, many or a size class.

>TRBJ1-5|.|TRBV4-1|.
CASRPNQQGLRQPQHF
TGCGCCAGCAGGCCAAATCAGCAGGGACTTAGGCAGCCCCAGCATTTT
>TRBJ1-6|.|TRBV5-1|.
CASTVRGNSPLHF
TGCGCCAGCACCGTGAGGGGTAATTCACCCCTCCACTTT
>TRBJ1-5|TRBD1|TRBV7-6|.
CASSPTGSNQPQHF
TGTGCCAGCAGCCCGACAGGGTCAAATCAGCCCCAGCATTTT
>TRBJ2-7|.|TRBV24-1|.
CATSDPRTYEQYF
TGTGCCACCAGTGACCCTCGAACCTACGAGCAGTACTTC
>TRBJ1-1|.|TRBV7-3|.
CASSSGTNTEAFF
TGTGCCAGCAGCTCTGGGACGAACACTGAAGCTTTCTTT
>TRBJ2-7|TRBD1|TRBV5-1|.
CASSSQQGAYREQYF
TGCGCCAGCAGCTCCCAACAGGGGGCCTACCGAGAGCAGTACTTC
>TRBJ2-3|.|TRBV29-1|.
CSVEGPTRIDTQYF
TGCAGCGTTGAAGGACCGACGAGAATAGATACGCAGTATTTT
>TRBJ1-1|.|TRBV10-2|.
CASSQALGERSEAFF
TGCGCCAGCAGTCAGGCCTTAGGGGAGAGGAGTGAAGCTTTCTTT
>TRBJ2-7|.|TRBV6-6|few
CASRPGGYEQYF
TGTGCCAGCAGACCCGGGGGATACGAGCAGTACTTC
>TRBJ2-1|TRBD2|TRBV19|.
CASSRRLAGVVEQFF
TGTGCCAGTTCCAGGCGGCTAGCGGGTGTGGTGGAGCAGTTCTTC
>TRBJ2-3|.|TRBV12-3/TRBV12-4|once
CASSFRDTQYF
TGTGCCAGCAGTTTTAGAGATACGCAGTATTTT
>TRBJ2-5|.|TRBV3-1/TRBV3-2|.
CASSPFWVSQETQYF
TGTGCCAGCAGCCCCTTTTGGGTGAGTCAAGAGACCCAGTACTTC
>TRBJ1-1|.|TRBV15|.
CATSRGEATEAFF
TGTGCCACCAGCAGGGGTGAAGCGACTGAAGCTTTCTTT
>TRBJ1-5|.|TRBV7-8|.
CASSLGAFQNQPQHF
TGTGCCAGCAGCTTAGGAGCGTTCCAAAATCAGCCCCAGCATTTT
>TRBJ1-4|TRBD1|TRBV2|.
CASIRTGFDEKLFF
TGTGCCAGCATTAGGACAGGTTTTGATGAAAAACTGTTTTTT
>TRBJ2-3|.|TRBV27|.
CASSSRWRDTDTQYF
TGTGCCAGCAGTTCACGTTGGCGCGACACAGATACGCAGTATTTT
>TRBJ2-5|.|TRBV27|.
CASSSRNTSETQYF
TGTGCCAGCAGTTCCCGTAATACTTCAGAGACCCAGTACTTC
>TRBJ1-6|.|TRBV21-1|.
CASIFASPQDRGCSPLHF
TGTGCCAGCATTTTCGCAAGCCCCCAGGACAGGGGGTGCTCACCCCTCCACTTT
>TRBJ1-6|TRBD1|TRBV10-3|.
CAISPGQGFSYNSPLHF
TGTGCCATCAGTCCCGGACAGGGGTTCTCCTATAATTCACCCCTCCACTTT
>TRBJ2-1|TRBD2|TRBV7-9|once
CASSSLAGGANEQFF
TGTGCCAGCAGCTCGTTAGCGGGAGGGGCGAATGAGCAGTTCTTC
>TRBJ2-1|TRBD2|TRBV6-5|.
CASRYLSGREEQFF
TGTGCCAGCCGCTACCTTAGCGGGAGAGAAGAGCAGTTCTTC
>TRBJ1-2|.|TRBV27|.
CASSPQATYGYTF
TGTGCCAGCAGTCCCCAGGCGACCTATGGCTACACCTTC
>TRBJ1-4|.|TRBV4-3|.
CASSWEKLGEVNEKLFF
TGCGCCAGCAGCTGGGAGAAGTTGGGGGAGGTGAATGAAAAACTGTTTTTT
>TRBJ2-2|TRBD2|TRBV9|.
CASSVASGGATGELFF
TGTGCCAGCAGCGTAGCTAGCGGGGGGGCCACCGGGGAGCTGTTTTTT
>TRBJ1-2|.|TRBV27|.
CASSLDRNYGYTF
TGTGCCAGCAGTTTGGACAGAAACTATGGCTACACCTTC
>TRBJ2-3|.|TRBV3-1/TRBV3-2|.
CASSPVGSDTQYF
TGTGCCAGCAGCCCAGTAGGGTCAGATACGCAGTATTTT
>TRBJ2-3|.|TRBV19|.
CASSLVRKISDTQYF
TGTGCCAGTAGCCTGGTTCGCAAAATTTCAGATACGCAGTATTTT
>TRBJ2-2|.|TRBV19|.
CASSIRDRELFF
TGTGCCAGTAGTATCCGGGACCGGGAGCTGTTTTTT
>TRBJ1-2|TRBD1|TRBV9|.
CASSPTDRAGYTF
TGTGCCAGCAGCCCAACGGACAGGGCGGGCTACACCTTC
>TRBJ2-7|.|TRBV6-5|.
CATRGGAGASYEQYF
TGTGCCACCCGAGGGGGGGCGGGAGCTTCCTACGAGCAGTACTTC
>TRBJ2-7|.|TRBV12-3/TRBV12-4|few
CASSLAGPEQYF
TGTGCCAGCAGTTTAGCGGGGCCGGAGCAGTACTTC
>TRBJ1-5|.|TRBV19|.
CASSMGGGWGNQPQHF
TGTGCCAGTAGTATGGGCGGGGGCTGGGGAAATCAGCCCCAGCATTTT
>TRBJ2-1|.|TRBV4-3|.
CASRPQGTREQFF
TGCGCCAGCAGACCCCAGGGGACCAGGGAGCAGTTCTTC
>TRBJ1-1|.|TRBV3-1/TRBV3-2|.
CASSQGRGLMNTEAFF
TGTGCCAGCAGCCAAGGCAGGGGACTAATGAACACTGAAGCTTTCTTT
>TRBJ2-3|TRBD2|TRBV4-3|.
CASSSAGGTDTQYF
TGCGCCAGCAGCTCAGCGGGAGGCACAGATACGCAGTATTTT
>TRBJ1-1|TRBD1|TRBV5-4|.
CASSPDRVQHTEAFF
TGTGCCAGCAGCCCCGACAGGGTTCAACACACTGAAGCTTTCTTT
>TRBJ2-5|.|TRBV7-2|.
CASSQRTGRENQYF
TGTGCCAGCAGCCAACGGACCGGGCGCGAAAACCAGTACTTC
>TRBJ1-2|.|TRBV12-3/TRBV12-4|once
CASRFSQDGYTF
TGTGCCAGCAGATTCTCCCAGGATGGCTACACCTTC
>TRBJ2-7|TRBD2|TRBV11-2|.
CASSLVGLAGAGEDEQYF
TGTGCCAGCAGCTTAGTCGGACTAGCGGGAGCTGGTGAGGACGAGCAGTACTTC
>TRBJ1-1|.|TRBV7-9|.
CASSLVERGAFF
TGTGCCAGCAGCTTGGTCGAACGGGGGGCTTTCTTT
>TRBJ2-3|.|TRBV13|.
CASSRDFSTDTQYF
TGTGCCAGCAGCCGTGACTTTAGCACAGATACGCAGTATTTT
>TRBJ2-7|.|TRBV7-3|.
CASSLDRDSYEQYF
TGTGCCAGCAGCTTGGATCGGGACTCCTACGAGCAGTACTTC
>TRBJ2-7|.|TRBV19|.
CASSKWPGEEGGRSYEQYF
TGTGCCAGTAGTAAGTGGCCTGGGGAGGAAGGAGGGAGATCCTACGAGCAGTACTTC
>TRBJ1-2|.|TRBV5-8|.
CASSLGQGTFGYTF
TGTGCCAGCAGCTTGGGCCAGGGGACCTTCGGCTACACCTTC
>TRBJ2-5|TRBD2|TRBV5-1|.
CASTVAGQQETQYF
TGCGCCAGCACTGTAGCGGGCCAACAAGAGACCCAGTACTTC
>TRBJ2-1|TRBD1|TRBV5-1|.
CASSSRDSSYNEQFF
TGCGCCAGCAGCTCCCGGGACAGCTCCTACAATGAGCAGTTCTTC